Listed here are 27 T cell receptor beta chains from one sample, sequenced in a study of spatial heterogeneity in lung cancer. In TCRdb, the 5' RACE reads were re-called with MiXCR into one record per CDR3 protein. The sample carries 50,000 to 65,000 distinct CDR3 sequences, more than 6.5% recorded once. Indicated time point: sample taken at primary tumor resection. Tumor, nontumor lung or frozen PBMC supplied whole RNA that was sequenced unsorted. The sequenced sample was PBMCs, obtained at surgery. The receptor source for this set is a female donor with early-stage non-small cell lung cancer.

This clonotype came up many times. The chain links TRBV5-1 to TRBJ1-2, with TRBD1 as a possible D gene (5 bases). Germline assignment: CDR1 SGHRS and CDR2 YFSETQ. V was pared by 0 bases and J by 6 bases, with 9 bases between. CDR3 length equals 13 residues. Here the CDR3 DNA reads TGCGCCAGCAGCTTGGAAGGGGTTGATGGCTACACCTTC. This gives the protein CASSLEGVDGYTF.

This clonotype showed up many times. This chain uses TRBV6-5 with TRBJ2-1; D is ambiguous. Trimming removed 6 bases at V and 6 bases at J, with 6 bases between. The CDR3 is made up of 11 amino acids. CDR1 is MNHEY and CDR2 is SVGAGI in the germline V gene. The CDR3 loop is CASRYLNEQFF. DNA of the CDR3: TGTGCCAGCAGGTACCTCAATGAGCAGTTCTTC.

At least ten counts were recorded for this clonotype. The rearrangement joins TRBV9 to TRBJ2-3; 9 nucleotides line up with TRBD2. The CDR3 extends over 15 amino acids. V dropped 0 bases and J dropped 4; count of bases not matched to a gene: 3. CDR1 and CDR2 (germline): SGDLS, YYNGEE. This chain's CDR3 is CASSVASGEPDTQYF. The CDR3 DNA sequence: TGTGCCAGCAGCGTAGCTAGCGGGGAGCCAGATACGCAGTATTTT.

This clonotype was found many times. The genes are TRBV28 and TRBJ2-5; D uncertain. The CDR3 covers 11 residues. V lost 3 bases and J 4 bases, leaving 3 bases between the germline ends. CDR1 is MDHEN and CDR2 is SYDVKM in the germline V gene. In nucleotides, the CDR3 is TGTGCCAGCAGTTTGTTAGAGACCCAGTACTTC. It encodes CASSLLETQYF.

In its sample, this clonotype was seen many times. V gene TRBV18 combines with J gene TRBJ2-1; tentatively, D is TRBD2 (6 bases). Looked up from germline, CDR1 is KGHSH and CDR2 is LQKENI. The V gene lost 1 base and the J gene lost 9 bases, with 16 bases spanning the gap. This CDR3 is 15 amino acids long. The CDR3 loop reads CASSPRLVAGSEQFF. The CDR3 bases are TGTGCCAGCTCACCACGATTGGTCGCGGGAAGTGAGCAGTTCTTC.

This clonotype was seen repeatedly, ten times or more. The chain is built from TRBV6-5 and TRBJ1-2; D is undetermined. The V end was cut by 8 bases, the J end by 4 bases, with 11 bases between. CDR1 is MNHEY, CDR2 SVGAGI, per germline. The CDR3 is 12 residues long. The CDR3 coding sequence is TGTGCCAGCCTCGAACGCGGCTATGGCTACACCTTC. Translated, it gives CASLERGYGYTF.

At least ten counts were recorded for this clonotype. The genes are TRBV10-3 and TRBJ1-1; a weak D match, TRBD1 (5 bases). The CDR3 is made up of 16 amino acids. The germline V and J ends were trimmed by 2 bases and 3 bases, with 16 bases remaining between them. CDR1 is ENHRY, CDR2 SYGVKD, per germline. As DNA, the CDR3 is TGTGCCATCAGTGAGGGGGACTCCCGCCCGGACACTGAAGCTTTCTTT. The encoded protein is CAISEGDSRPDTEAFF.

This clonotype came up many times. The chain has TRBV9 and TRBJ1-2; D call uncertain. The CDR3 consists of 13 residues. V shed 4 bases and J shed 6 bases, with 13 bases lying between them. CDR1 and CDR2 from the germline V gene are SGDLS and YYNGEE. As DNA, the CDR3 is TGTGCCAGCAGCCCCCGTTTCGATGATGGCTACACCTTC. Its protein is CASSPRFDDGYTF. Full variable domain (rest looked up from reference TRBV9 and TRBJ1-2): DSGVTQTPKHLITATGQRVTLRCSPRSGDLSVYWYQQSLDQGLQFLIQYYNGEERAKGNILERFSAQQFPDLHSELNLSSLELGDSALYFCASSPRFDDGYTFGSGTRLTVV.

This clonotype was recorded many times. The CDR3 reads CASSWTSGGASSYNEQFF. The CDR3 nucleotides read TGTGCCAGCTCCTGGACTAGCGGGGGCGCGAGCTCCTACAATGAGCAGTTCTTC. The chain recombines TRBV18 with TRBJ2-1; TRBD2 matches 13 bases. There are 18 residues in the CDR3. Germline V gene data show CDR1 as KGHSH and CDR2 as LQKENI. V was clipped by 6 bases and J by 0 bases; unmatched bases: 8.

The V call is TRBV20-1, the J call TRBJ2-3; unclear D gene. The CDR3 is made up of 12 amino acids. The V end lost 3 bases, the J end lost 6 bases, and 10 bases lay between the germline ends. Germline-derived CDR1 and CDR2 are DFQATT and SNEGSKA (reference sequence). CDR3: CSARSPVDTQYF. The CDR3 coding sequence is TGCAGTGCTAGGAGTCCGGTGGATACGCAGTATTTT.

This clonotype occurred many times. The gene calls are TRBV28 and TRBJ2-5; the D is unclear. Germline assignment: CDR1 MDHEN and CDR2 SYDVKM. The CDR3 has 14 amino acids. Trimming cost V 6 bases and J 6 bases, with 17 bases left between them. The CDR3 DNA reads TGTGCCAGCAGCTCCGACAAATGGTACAAGACCCAGTACTTC. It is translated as CASSSDKWYKTQYF.

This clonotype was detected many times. In DNA, the CDR3 is TGTGCCAGCAGTGGCCCTCAGCGGGGTTCCTACAATGAGCAGTTCTTC. Its translation: CASSGPQRGSYNEQFF. The chain joins TRBV2 to TRBJ2-1, with TRBD2 identical over 7 bases. CDR1 is SNHLY, CDR2 FYNNEI, per germline. Trimming cost V 4 bases and J 1 base; bases outside gene matches: 7. The CDR3 extends over 16 amino acids.

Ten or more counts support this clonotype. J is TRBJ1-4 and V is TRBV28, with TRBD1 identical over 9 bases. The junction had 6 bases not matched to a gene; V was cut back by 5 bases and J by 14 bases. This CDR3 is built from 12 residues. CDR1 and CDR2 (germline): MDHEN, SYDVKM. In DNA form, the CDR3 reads TGTGCCAGCAGTCCGTGGACAGGGGCTCTGTTTTTT. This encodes CASSPWTGALFF. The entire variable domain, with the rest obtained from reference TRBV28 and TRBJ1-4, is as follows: DVKVTQSSRYLVKRTGEKVFLECVQDMDHENMFWYRQDPGLGLRLIYFSYDVKMKEKGDIPEGYSVSREKKERFSLILESASTNQTSMYLCASSPWTGALFFGSGTQLSVL.

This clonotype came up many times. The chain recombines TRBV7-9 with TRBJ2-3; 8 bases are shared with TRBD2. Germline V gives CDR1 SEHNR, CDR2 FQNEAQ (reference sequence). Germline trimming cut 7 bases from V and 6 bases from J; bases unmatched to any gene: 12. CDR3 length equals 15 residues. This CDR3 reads CASTSGTRIVDTQYF. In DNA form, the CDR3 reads TGTGCCAGCACCTCCGGGACTAGGATAGTTGATACGCAGTATTTT.

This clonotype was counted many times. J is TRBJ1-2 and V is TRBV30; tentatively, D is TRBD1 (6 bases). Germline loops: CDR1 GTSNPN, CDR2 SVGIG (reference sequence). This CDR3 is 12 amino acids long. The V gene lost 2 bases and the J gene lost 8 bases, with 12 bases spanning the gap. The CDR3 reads CAWSSQGRGYTF. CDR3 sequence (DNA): TGTGCCTGGAGTTCCCAGGGGAGGGGCTACACCTTC. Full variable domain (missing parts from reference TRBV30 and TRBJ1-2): SQTIHQWPATLVQPVGSPLSLECTVEGTSNPNLYWYRQAAGRGLQLLFYSVGIGQISSEVPQNLSASRPQDRQFILSSKKLLLSDSGFYLCAWSSQGRGYTFGSGTRLTVV.

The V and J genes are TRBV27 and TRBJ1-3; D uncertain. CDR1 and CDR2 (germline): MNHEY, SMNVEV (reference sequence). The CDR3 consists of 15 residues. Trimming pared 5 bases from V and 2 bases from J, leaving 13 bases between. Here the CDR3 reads CASSPLAGTGNTIYF. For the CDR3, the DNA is TGTGCCAGCAGTCCCCTTGCGGGCACTGGAAACACCATATATTTT.

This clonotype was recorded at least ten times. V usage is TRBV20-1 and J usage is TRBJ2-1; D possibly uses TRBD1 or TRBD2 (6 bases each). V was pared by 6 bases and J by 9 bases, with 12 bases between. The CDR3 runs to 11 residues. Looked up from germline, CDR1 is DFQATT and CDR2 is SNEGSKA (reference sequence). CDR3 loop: CSAQTGAEQFF. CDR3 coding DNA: TGCAGTGCCCAGACGGGGGCTGAGCAGTTCTTC.

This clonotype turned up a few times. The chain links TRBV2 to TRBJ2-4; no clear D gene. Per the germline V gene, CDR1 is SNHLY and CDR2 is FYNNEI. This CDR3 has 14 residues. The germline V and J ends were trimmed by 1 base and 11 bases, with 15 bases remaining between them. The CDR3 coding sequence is TGTGCCAGCAGTGAAGGGACCGTCGAAGTCCTTCAGTACTTC. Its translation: CASSEGTVEVLQYF.

CDR3 sequence (DNA): TGTGCCAGCAGCCGGGGGCGGAGGGATTCACCCCTCCACTTT. Translated: CASSRGRRDSPLHF. This chain uses TRBV14 with TRBJ1-6; TRBD1 is a possible D gene (6 bases). The CDR3 runs to 14 residues. Per germline, CDR1 SGHDN and CDR2 FVKESK. Trimming took 4 bases from V and 8 from J, leaving 12 bases between them.

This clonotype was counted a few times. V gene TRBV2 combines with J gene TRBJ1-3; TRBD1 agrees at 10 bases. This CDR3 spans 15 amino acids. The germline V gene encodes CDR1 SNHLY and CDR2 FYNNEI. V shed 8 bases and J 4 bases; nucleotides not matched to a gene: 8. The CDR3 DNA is TGTGCCAGCGGAAGGACAGGGGGGTACGGAAACACCATATATTTT. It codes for CASGRTGGYGNTIYF.

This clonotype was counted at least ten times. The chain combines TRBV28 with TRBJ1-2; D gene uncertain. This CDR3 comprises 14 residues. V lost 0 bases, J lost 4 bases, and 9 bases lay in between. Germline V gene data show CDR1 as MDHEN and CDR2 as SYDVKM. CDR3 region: CASSLWADPYGYTF. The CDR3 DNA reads TGTGCCAGCAGTTTATGGGCGGACCCCTATGGCTACACCTTC.

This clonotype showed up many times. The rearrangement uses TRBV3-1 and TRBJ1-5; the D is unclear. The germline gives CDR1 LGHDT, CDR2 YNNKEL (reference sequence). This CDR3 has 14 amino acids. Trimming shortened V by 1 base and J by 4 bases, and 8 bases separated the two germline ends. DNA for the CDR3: TGTGCCAGCAGCCAAGTAGTAACAAATCAGCCCCAGCATTTT. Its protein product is CASSQVVTNQPQHF.

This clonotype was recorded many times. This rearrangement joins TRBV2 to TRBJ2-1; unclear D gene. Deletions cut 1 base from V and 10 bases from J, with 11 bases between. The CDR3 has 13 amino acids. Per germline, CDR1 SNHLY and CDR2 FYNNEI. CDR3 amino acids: CASSEEVDVEQFF. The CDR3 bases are TGTGCCAGCAGTGAAGAGGTCGACGTGGAGCAGTTCTTC.

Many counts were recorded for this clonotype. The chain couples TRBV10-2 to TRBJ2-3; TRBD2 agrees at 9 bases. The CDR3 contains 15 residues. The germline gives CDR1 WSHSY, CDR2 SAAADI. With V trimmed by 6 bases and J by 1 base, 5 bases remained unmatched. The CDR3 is CASSPGTSRTDTQYF. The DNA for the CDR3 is TGCGCCAGCAGCCCCGGGACTAGCCGCACAGATACGCAGTATTTT.

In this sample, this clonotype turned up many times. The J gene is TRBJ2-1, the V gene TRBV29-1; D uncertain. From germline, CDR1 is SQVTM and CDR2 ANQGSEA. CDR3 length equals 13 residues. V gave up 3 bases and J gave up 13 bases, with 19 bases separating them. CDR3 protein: CSVDPRPRSRQFF. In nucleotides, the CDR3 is TGCAGCGTTGATCCCCGCCCTAGGTCCAGACAGTTCTTC.

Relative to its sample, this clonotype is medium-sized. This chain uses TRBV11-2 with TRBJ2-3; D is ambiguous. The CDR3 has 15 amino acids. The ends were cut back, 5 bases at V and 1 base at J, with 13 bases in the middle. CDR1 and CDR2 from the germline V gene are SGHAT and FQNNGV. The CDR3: CASSRLGFGTDTQYF. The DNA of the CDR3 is TGTGCCAGCAGCCGCCTAGGGTTCGGCACAGATACGCAGTATTTT.

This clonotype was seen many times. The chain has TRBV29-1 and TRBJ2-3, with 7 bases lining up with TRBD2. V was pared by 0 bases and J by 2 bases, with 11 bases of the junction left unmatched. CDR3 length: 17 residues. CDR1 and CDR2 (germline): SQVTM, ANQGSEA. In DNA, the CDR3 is TGCAGCGTTGAAGATCTCCCGGGGGAGGGCACCACAGATACGCAGTATTTT. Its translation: CSVEDLPGEGTTDTQYF.